The TCR beta chain under discussion was sequenced for a study of shared clonotypes between healthy human individuals. General study results and limits: Naive subsets tended to show greater estimated richness than memory subsets. All-four-donor shared clonotypes had higher generation probabilities than non-shared clonotypes did. Exclusively blood specimens were collected; tissue repertoires likely differ.

Sequencing used immunoSEQ multiplex PCR; TCRdb keeps in-frame clones, though not all of them. The sample holds 2.5 million or so clones, approximately 92% seen once. Germline V gene sequence: CDR1 SGHTA, CDR2 FQGTGA. Trimming removed 8 bases at V and 4 bases at J, with 14 bases between. This CDR3 spans 13 amino acids. On this clone: Its antigen is undetermined.

The sequenced sample consisted of naive CD4+ T cells sorted from blood. Specified subset: CD45RA+ positively selected. This sequence joins TRBV7-3 and TRBJ2-5; tentative D call: TRBD2 (6 bases). This TCR was recovered from a man between 18 and 29 years old in good health. This CDR3 reads CASSVGGGETQYF. CDR3 bases: TGTGCCAGCTCCGTGGGGGGAGGAGAGACCCAGTACTTC.